This TCR beta chain was obtained from a study of blood T cell repertoires in COVID-19. Overall study: Samples representing acute and convalescent COVID-19 were sourced from the United States, Italy and Spain. The cDNA or gDNA used as material had been derived from T cells, B-cell-depleted T cells, or PBMCs.

Germline V gene sequence: CDR1 ENHRY, CDR2 SYGVKD. The CDR3 runs to 16 residues. The ends were cut back, 4 bases at V and 0 bases at J, with 13 bases in the middle. Authors' processing steps: By means of reference gene primer amplification, nucleated cell counts were estimated. Sequencing was performed with immunoSEQ multiplex PCR; in TCRdb, only in-frame clones are kept and a portion is missing. For V, J and clone size, that table is used; D and trimming come from the DNA. In the table there are roughly 300,000 clones, approximately 83% of which are singletons. This TCR was recovered from a human donor in a cohort sampled during active COVID-19. The chain combines TRBV10-3 with TRBJ2-4; tentative D call: TRBD2 (6 bases). The sample taken for sequencing was peripheral blood. Written as DNA, the CDR3 is TGTGCCATCAGTGTGGGGGGAACCTTAGCCAAAAACATTCAGTACTTC. It encodes CAISVGGTLAKNIQYF.